The sequence of this TCR beta chain was determined in a study of glioma-infiltrating T cells. General study findings and limits: Shared blood CDR3 signature motifs marked patients with low tissue-blood divergence. Gliomas, especially low-grade, showed above-expected tissue-blood divergence; non-neoplastic patients showed below.

Germline CDR1 LGHNA, CDR2 YSLEER. The CDR3 covers 16 residues. The V and J ends lost 0 bases and 2 bases respectively, with 12 bases between them. Using RNA template, CDR3s of TCR alpha and beta were amplified with iRepertoire arm-PCR. Tissue mRNA or PBMC total RNA, about 85-400 ng, went into one-step reverse transcription and amplification. TCRdb used MiXCR to reprocess the multiplex PCR reads, holding one entry per CDR3 protein. This table holds around 350,000 distinct CDR3 sequences, roughly two fifths found once. A word on this clonotype: Its specificity is unknown.

The chain employs TRBV4-3 and TRBJ2-3, with D unresolved. The sample taken for sequencing was glioma tissue, nonneoplastic brain tissue, or PBMCs (not recorded which). This clonotype was obtained from a human donor with low-grade glioma or glioblastoma, undergoing nonglioma brain surgery, or in good health (not recorded which). In DNA, the CDR3 is TGCGCCAGCAGCCAAGACCTCCTCATCCACACAGATACGCAGTATTTT. Translated, it gives CASSQDLLIHTDTQYF.